These 18 T cell receptor beta chains originate from one sample sequenced in a study of identifying expanded T cells in peripheral blood. Using immunoSEQ multiplex PCR, the repertoire was profiled, and TCRdb retains in-frame clones only, with some absent. The data show more than 85,000 clones, 88% seen once. Input material: blood. Source of these receptors: a person between 18 and 69 years old in good health.

V and J are TRBV2 and TRBJ1-2; D is possibly TRBD1 (5 bases). The V and J ends lost 10 bases and 8 bases respectively, with 23 bases between them. CDR1 and CDR2 from the germline V gene are SNHLY and FYNNEI. The CDR3 loop spans 14 amino acids. This CDR3 reads CAKQGPGQGGGYTF. The CDR3 DNA follows: TGTGCCAAGCAGGGTCCAGGGCAAGGAGGAGGCTACACCTTC.

The CDR3 protein is CASSGYQETQYF. Here the CDR3 DNA reads TGTGCCAGCTCTGGGTACCAAGAGACCCAGTACTTC. This sequence joins TRBV18 and TRBJ2-5; D is undetermined. The CDR3 sequence is 12 residues long. V lost 6 bases and J lost 0, with 5 bases in between. The germline V gene has CDR1 KGHSH and CDR2 LQKENI. Drawing the rest from reference TRBV18 and TRBJ2-5, the complete variable domain is NAGVMQNPRHLVRRRGQEARLRCSPMKGHSHVYWYRQLPEEGLKFMVYLQKENIIDESGMPKERFSAEFPKEGPSILRIQQVVRGDSAAYFCASSGYQETQYFGPGTRLLVL.

The rearrangement links TRBV6-5 to TRBJ2-7; D is unresolved. Germline V gene lookup returns CDR1 MNHEY and CDR2 SVGAGI. V was trimmed by 5 bases and J by 5 bases, leaving 16 bases between them. The CDR3 has 14 amino acids. The CDR3 protein is CASSKFSGFDEQYF. CDR3 coding DNA: TGTGCCAGCAGTAAGTTTTCGGGCTTTGACGAGCAGTACTTC.

CDR3 protein: CASSLAGRQETQYF. For the CDR3, the DNA is TGTGCCAGCAGCTTGGCCGGCAGACAAGAGACCCAGTACTTC. The chain joins TRBV5-6 to TRBJ2-5; D unclear. Trimming pared 0 bases from V and 2 bases from J, leaving 8 bases between. The CDR3 contains 14 residues. Germline V gene lookup returns CDR1 SGHDT and CDR2 YYEEEE.

The sample holds a few counts of this clone. V and J are TRBV5-5 and TRBJ1-5; no clear D gene. Germline V gives CDR1 SGHKS, CDR2 YYEKEE (reference sequence). The CDR3 runs 13 residues. The V gene lost 0 bases and the J gene lost 3 bases, with 4 bases spanning the gap. This chain's CDR3 is CASSLAANQPQHF. For the CDR3, the DNA is TGTGCCAGCAGCTTGGCAGCCAATCAGCCCCAGCATTTT.

The V call is TRBV28, the J call TRBJ2-1, with D maybe TRBD2 (5 bases). Deletions cut 3 bases from V and 4 bases from J, with 16 bases between. Germline V gene data show CDR1 as MDHEN and CDR2 as SYDVKM. The CDR3 runs 16 residues. The CDR3 DNA sequence: TGTGCCAGCAGTTTGCGTGGACTCCAGGAATACAATGAGCAGTTCTTC. Translated, it gives CASSLRGLQEYNEQFF.

The chain is built from TRBV10-3 and TRBJ1-1; 9 bases line up with TRBD1. Germline V gene data show CDR1 as ENHRY and CDR2 as SYGVKD. The CDR3 is made up of 15 amino acids. Trimming cost V 5 bases and J 6 bases; bases outside gene matches: 10. The CDR3 coding sequence is TGTGCCATCAGTAGGGGACAGGGAAGGGGAGCTGAAGCTTTCTTT. This translates into CAISRGQGRGAEAFF.

The chain uses TRBV7-9 and TRBJ2-5; no clear D. Trimming left V 0 bases short and J 3 bases short, with 5 bases between. Germline V gene data show CDR1 as SEHNR and CDR2 as FQNEAQ (reference sequence). This CDR3 comprises 13 residues. CDR3 amino acids: CASSLALEETQYF. CDR3 DNA: TGTGCCAGCAGCTTAGCACTTGAAGAGACCCAGTACTTC.

The gene calls are TRBV27 and TRBJ2-1, with 12 bases identical to TRBD2. This CDR3 comprises 15 residues. Trimming cost V 2 bases and J 12 bases; bases outside gene matches: 8. Per the germline V gene, CDR1 is MNHEY and CDR2 is SMNVEV (reference sequence). The CDR3 coding sequence is TGTGCCAGCAGTTTACTTCTAGCGGGGGGGCACCGGCAGTTCTTC. Its protein is CASSLLLAGGHRQFF.

The chain joins TRBV18 to TRBJ1-2; TRBD1 aligns across 7 bases. CDR1 is KGHSH, CDR2 LQKENI, per germline. The junction had 4 bases not matched to a gene; V was cut back by 1 base and J by 5 bases. The CDR3 has 14 amino acids. The CDR3 loop is CASSPRTQGYGYTF. In DNA, the CDR3 is TGTGCCAGCTCACCACGCACACAGGGGTATGGCTACACCTTC.

J is TRBJ1-4 and V is TRBV14, with D perhaps TRBD1 (6 bases). CDR3 length equals 13 residues. Germline V lookup: CDR1 SGHDN, CDR2 FVKESK. Trimming stripped 8 bases from V and 3 bases from J, with 10 bases between. In DNA form, the CDR3 reads TGTGCCAGCGGGGGCAAGGCTAATGAAAAACTGTTTTTT. This encodes CASGGKANEKLFF. Together with reference TRBV14 and TRBJ1-4, the CDR3 gives the full variable domain: EAGVTQFPSHSVIEKGQTVTLRCDPISGHDNLYWYRRVMGKEIKFLLHFVKESKQDESGMPNNRFLAERTGGTYSTLKVQPAELEDSGVYFCASGGKANEKLFFGSGTQLSVL.

The chain has TRBV2 and TRBJ2-2; TRBD1 matches 7 bases. The germline gives CDR1 SNHLY, CDR2 FYNNEI. The CDR3 extends over 14 amino acids. The ends lost 4 bases at V and 6 bases at J; junction bases unmatched: 5. The CDR3 protein is CASSVQGPAGELFF. Here the CDR3 DNA reads TGTGCCAGCAGTGTACAGGGGCCGGCCGGGGAGCTGTTTTTT.

This clone appeared once. The rearrangement joins TRBV7-6 to TRBJ1-6; a weak D match, TRBD1 (6 bases). V dropped 1 base and J dropped 6 bases, with 10 bases sitting between them. Germline V gives CDR1 SGHVS, CDR2 FNYEAQ. This CDR3 has 15 residues. The CDR3 protein is CASSLGQASNSPLHF. The CDR3 DNA follows: TGTGCCAGCAGCTTAGGACAGGCCTCTAATTCACCCCTCCACTTT.

In this sample, this clone turned up a few times. CDR3 protein: CASSDAHGAGELFF. CDR3 sequence (DNA): TGTGCCAGCAGTGATGCTCATGGGGCCGGGGAGCTGTTTTTT. The chain employs TRBV6-4 and TRBJ2-2, with D uncertain. This CDR3 has 14 residues. Trimming took off 3 bases at V and 6 bases at J, with 11 bases between the two ends. Germline CDR1 reads MRHNA; CDR2 reads SNTAGT.

The genes are TRBV23-1 and TRBJ2-5; weak D call: TRBD1 (6 bases). TRBV23-1 is treated as an ORF (open reading frame) with a function not yet certain. The CDR3 is 14 residues long. The V gene lost 4 bases and the J gene lost 4 bases, with 13 bases spanning the gap. CDR3 DNA: TGCGCCAGCAGTCGTACAGGGTTTCGAGAGACCCAGTACTTC. This encodes CASSRTGFRETQYF.

J is TRBJ1-1 and V is TRBV28; TRBD1 agrees at 10 bases. CDR1 MDHEN and CDR2 SYDVKM come from the germline V gene. V shed 4 bases and J 4 bases; nucleotides not matched to a gene: 6. The CDR3 extends over 15 amino acids. CDR3 sequence reads: CASSSSGQGSTEAFF. The CDR3 nucleotides are TGTGCCAGCAGTTCGTCGGGACAGGGGTCCACTGAAGCTTTCTTT.

The V call is TRBV7-9, the J call TRBJ1-2; D unresolved. The V gene's germline CDR1 is SEHNR and CDR2 FQNEAQ (reference sequence). Deletions cut 5 bases from V and 7 bases from J, with 14 bases between. This CDR3 region has 13 residues. CDR3 nucleotide sequence: TGTGCCAGCAGCGCGACCGGGTTAACTGGCTACACCTTC. It codes for CASSATGLTGYTF.

The rearrangement uses TRBV7-3 and TRBJ1-2; TRBD1 might be the D (6 bases). CDR1 and CDR2 from the germline V gene are SGHTA and FQGTGA. The V gene lost 0 bases and the J gene lost 5 bases, with 19 bases spanning the gap. The length of the CDR3 is 17 residues. CDR3 DNA: TGTGCCAGCAGCTTAACCCTTCCGAGGGGGGGAGAATATGGCTACACCTTC. It translates to CASSLTLPRGGEYGYTF. The complete variable domain, with remaining parts taken from reference TRBV7-3 and TRBJ1-2, reads GAGVSQTPSNKVTEKGKYVELRCDPISGHTALYWYRQSLGQGPEFLIYFQGTGAADDSGLPNDRFFAVRPEGSVSTLKIQRTERGDSAVYLCASSLTLPRGGEYGYTFGSGTRLTVV.